This T cell receptor beta chain originates from a study of identical twins. Germline V CDR1 and CDR2: SQVTM, ANQGSEA. Trimming cost V 7 bases and J 4 bases, with 16 bases left between them. The CDR3 is 13 amino acids. This clonotype was detected many times. Its antigen remains unknown. Unique molecular identifiers were present on cDNA, and template switching added a universal primer site. In TCRdb, the 5' RACE reads were re-called with MiXCR into one record per CDR3 protein. This table holds some 710,000 distinct CDR3 sequences, over 5% found once. Study-wide results and caveats: Clonotypes of the beta chain that were abundant in cord blood carried fewer insertions (memory repertoires showed none). Conclusions leaned on cross-sectional statistical analysis and did not track the same donors over time. Beta out-of-frame sequences showed weaker excess twin sharing.

J is TRBJ2-5 and V is TRBV29-1, with D perhaps being TRBD1 or TRBD2 (5 bases each). Input material: naive T cells sorted from blood. The source is a man between 18 and 35 years old in good health. CDR3 in DNA: TGCAGCGGTGGCAGCCGGGACCGAGAGACCCAGTACTTC. It codes for CSGGSRDRETQYF.